One sample yielded the 30 T cell receptor beta chains listed below, sequenced in a study of blood T cell repertoires in COVID-19. Assay: immunoSEQ multiplex PCR; the TCRdb copy retains only in-frame clones and omits some. Of tens of thousands of clones in the sample, around 86% were seen once. Sequencing was done on a sample of peripheral blood. These receptors all stem from a man aged 35 to 55 with acute or convalescent COVID-19.

The gene calls are TRBV12-2 and TRBJ2-2; the D call TRBD1 from the table was never checked on the DNA. TRBV12-2 is tagged as a pseudogene. This CDR3 is built from 19 residues. CDR3 sequence: CASRSRLGEGVANTGELFF. The CDR3 region has the DNA TGTGCAAGTCGCTCCCGCCTCGGAGAGGGGGTAGCGAACACCGGGGAGCTGTTTTTT.

This chain links TRBV9 with TRBJ1-2; D remains ambiguous. The CDR3 sequence is 14 residues long. V dropped 0 bases and J dropped 3 bases, with 9 bases sitting between them. Germline V gene sequence: CDR1 SGDLS, CDR2 YYNGEE. The CDR3 protein is CASSVVPEDYGYTF. The CDR3 bases are TGTGCCAGCAGCGTAGTCCCGGAGGACTATGGCTACACCTTC.

The chain joins TRBV3-1 (or the pseudogene TRBV3-2) to TRBJ2-3, with TRBD2 identical over 15 bases. V lost 5 bases to trimming and J lost 7 bases; unmatched junction nucleotides: 7. The CDR3 is made up of 16 amino acids. Germline CDR1 LGHDT, CDR2 YNNKEL (reference sequence). The CDR3 DNA reads TGTGCCAGCAGCTATGGACTAGCGGGGGGGCCCAATACGCAGTATTTT. As protein: CASSYGLAGGPNTQYF.

The V gene is TRBV6-5, the J gene TRBJ2-3; 7 bases line up with TRBD1. The CDR3 loop spans 14 amino acids. From germline, CDR1 is MNHEY and CDR2 SVGAGI. The ends lost 5 bases at V and 6 bases at J; junction bases unmatched: 8. The DNA of the CDR3 is TGTGCCAGCAGTACCCAGGGGACAGCGGATACGCAGTATTTT. Protein sequence: CASSTQGTADTQYF.

This clone showed up just once. V is TRBV7-2 and J is TRBJ2-3; the match to TRBD2 covers 11 bases. V shed 11 bases and J 0 bases; nucleotides not matched to a gene: 7. The germline CDR1 and CDR2 sequences are SGHTA and FQGNSA. The CDR3 contains 15 residues. The CDR3 DNA sequence: TGTGCCCGTGCCCGGACTAGCGGGAGCACAGATACGCAGTATTTT. This codes for CARARTSGSTDTQYF. The variable domain in full, completed from reference TRBV7-2 and TRBJ2-3, reads GAGVSQSPSNKVTEKGKDVELRCDPISGHTALYWYRQSLGQGLEFLIYFQGNSAPDKSGLPSDRFSAERTGGSVSTLTIQRTQQEDSAVYLCARARTSGSTDTQYFGPGTRLTVL.

The gene calls are TRBV6-2 or TRBV6-3 and TRBJ2-5; 14 bases agree with TRBD2. Germline V gives CDR1 MNHEY, CDR2 SVGEGT. The V and J ends lost 2 bases and 4 bases, in that order; junction bases with no gene match: 9. The CDR3 sequence is 18 residues long. The CDR3 DNA reads TGTGCCAGCAGTTACCTCAGGACTAGCGGGGGGCCAGGAGAGACCCAGTACTTC. The encoded protein is CASSYLRTSGGPGETQYF.

This sequence joins TRBV5-4 and TRBJ2-4; 9 bases fit TRBD1. Germline V gives CDR1 SGHNT, CDR2 YYREEE (reference sequence). With 0 bases clipped from V and 6 bases from J, the junction kept 4 bases outside the gene matches. This CDR3 spans 15 amino acids. The CDR3 DNA reads TGTGCCAGCAGCTTGGACAGGGGGCAAGGAAACATTCAGTACTTC. Translating gives CASSLDRGQGNIQYF.

This clone occurred a few times. This chain uses TRBV5-6 with TRBJ1-1, with D possibly matching TRBD1 (6 bases). CDR1 and CDR2 (germline): SGHDT, YYEEEE. V dropped 1 base and J dropped 5 bases, with 18 bases sitting between them. CDR3 length: 16 residues. The CDR3 loop reads CASSLTGMGEGTEAFF. For the CDR3, the DNA is TGTGCCAGCAGCTTGACAGGGATGGGGGAGGGAACTGAAGCTTTCTTT.

As for this clone: An end of the junction does not agree with germline; a read error may underlie this. CDR3 DNA: TGTGCCAGCAGCGAAGACAGGATCAATCAGCCCCAGCATTTT. It codes for CASSEDRINQPQHF. The chain has TRBV2 and TRBJ1-5; D may be TRBD1 (6 bases). Germline V lookup: CDR1 SNHLY, CDR2 FYNNEI. This CDR3 comprises 14 residues.

The chain employs TRBV9 and TRBJ2-2; no definite D call. Germline lookup yields CDR1 SGDLS and CDR2 YYNGEE. The length of the CDR3 is 13 residues. Trimming removed 3 bases at V and 6 bases at J, with 9 bases between. The CDR3 nucleotides read TGTGCCAGCAGCGGATCCGTAGCCGGGGAGCTGTTTTTT. The encoded protein is CASSGSVAGELFF.

The chain is built from TRBV27 and TRBJ2-7; TRBD1 matches 9 bases. Germline trimming cut 11 bases from V and 5 bases from J; bases unmatched to any gene: 16. The CDR3 extends over 15 amino acids. Germline V gives CDR1 MNHEY, CDR2 SMNVEV (reference sequence). CDR3 nucleotide sequence: TGTGCCGGACGGACAGGGGCCCAAGAAGGCCACGAGCAGTACTTC. Translation gives CAGRTGAQEGHEQYF.

This rearrangement joins TRBV6-1 to TRBJ2-5; 14 bases are a match to TRBD2. Germline values: CDR1 MNHNS, CDR2 SASEGT. Losses at the gene ends were 4 bases for V and 2 bases for J; bases not matched to a gene: 9. CDR3 size: 18 residues. The CDR3 DNA follows: TGTGCCAGCAGTGGACGACTAGCGGGGGGGCTGAATCAAGAGACCCAGTACTTC. Protein sequence: CASSGRLAGGLNQETQYF.

The genes are TRBV19 and TRBJ1-4, with D unresolved. V was cut by 3 bases and J by 5 bases, with 10 bases left in between. The germline V gene encodes CDR1 LNHDA and CDR2 SQIVND (reference sequence). CDR3 length: 14 residues. The CDR3 loop is CASSMGSQNEKLFF. CDR3 nucleotides: TGTGCCAGTAGTATGGGCAGCCAAAATGAAAAACTGTTTTTT.

This clone was seen a few times. V and J are TRBV11-3 and TRBJ1-2; 7 bases are shared with TRBD1. The CDR3 has 17 amino acids. Germline assignment: CDR1 SGHNT and CDR2 YENEEA. Trimming cost V 5 bases and J 3 bases; bases outside gene matches: 15. The CDR3 spells CASSQGGAGPSDYGYTF. The DNA for the CDR3 is TGTGCCAGCAGCCAGGGGGGCGCAGGGCCCTCGGACTATGGCTACACCTTC.

This rearrangement joins TRBV7-2 to TRBJ2-3, with 8 bases that match TRBD2. V gave up 2 bases and J gave up 4 bases; unmatched junction bases: 11. The germline V gene encodes CDR1 SGHTA and CDR2 FQGNSA. The CDR3 is made up of 17 amino acids. The CDR3, as DNA: TGTGCCAGCAGCTTAAAAACCGGGACTAGTAACCCAGATACGCAGTATTTT. Its protein is CASSLKTGTSNPDTQYF.

V gene TRBV27 combines with J gene TRBJ2-1; 8 nucleotides align to TRBD1. The V gene end was trimmed by 6 bases and the J gene end by 2 bases; junction bases not matched to a gene: 6. CDR3 size: 15 residues. Germline values: CDR1 MNHEY, CDR2 SMNVEV (reference sequence). CDR3 loop: CASRDRGSPYNEQFF. The DNA for the CDR3 is TGTGCCAGCAGAGACAGGGGTAGCCCCTACAATGAGCAGTTCTTC.

V and J are TRBV27 and TRBJ2-5; the D is unclear. Germline V gives CDR1 MNHEY, CDR2 SMNVEV (reference sequence). Trimming pared 3 bases from V and 2 bases from J, leaving 13 bases between. The CDR3 is made up of 15 amino acids. This CDR3 reads CASSLRRGVQETQYF. CDR3 nucleotides: TGTGCCAGCAGTTTGAGGCGAGGAGTTCAAGAGACCCAGTACTTC.

The chain links TRBV24-1 to TRBJ2-3; D is undetermined. The CDR3 has 13 residues. Germline CDR1 KGHDR, CDR2 SFDVKD. V gave up 4 bases and J gave up 3 bases, with 7 bases separating them. The CDR3 loop reads CATSDPLTDTQYF. The CDR3 DNA follows: TGTGCCACCAGTGACCCCCTTACAGATACGCAGTATTTT.

The chain recombines TRBV11-2 with TRBJ1-6, with a possible D match to TRBD1 (5 bases). V was shortened by 3 bases and J by 5 bases, with 8 bases between the two germline ends. CDR1 SGHAT and CDR2 FQNNGV come from the germline V gene. The CDR3 is 14 amino acids. CDR3 sequence: CASSFQGNNSPLHF. The CDR3 DNA sequence: TGTGCCAGCAGCTTCCAGGGAAATAATTCACCCCTCCACTTT.

The V call is TRBV11-2, the J call TRBJ1-2; possibly TRBD1 for D (5 bases). Germline CDR1 SGHAT, CDR2 FQNNGV. The CDR3 is made up of 12 amino acids. Between the trimmed V and J ends, which lost 6 bases and 8 bases, there was a span of 13 bases. CDR3 in DNA: TGTGCCAGCAGTCTTGGGGGGGTCGGCTACACCTTC. Its protein is CASSLGGVGYTF.

This clone was seen a single time. This chain joins TRBV5-6 and TRBJ2-7; 8 bases are a match to TRBD1. Germline loops: CDR1 SGHDT, CDR2 YYEEEE. The V segment lost 4 bases and the J segment 1 base; nucleotides outside the gene matches: 10. The CDR3 loop spans 16 amino acids. The CDR3 sequence is CASSPTWTGWSYEQYF. The CDR3 coding sequence is TGTGCCAGCAGCCCGACCTGGACAGGGTGGTCCTACGAGCAGTACTTC.

V and J are TRBV5-1 and TRBJ1-2; 7 bases fit TRBD1. V dropped 3 bases and J dropped 5; count of bases not matched to a gene: 10. This CDR3 region has 15 residues. Germline values: CDR1 SGHRS, CDR2 YFSETQ. The CDR3 nucleotides read TGCGCCAGCAGCTCATCAGTAGGGGGCTGGTATGGCTACACCTTC. This encodes CASSSSVGGWYGYTF. Drawing the rest from reference TRBV5-1 and TRBJ1-2, the complete variable domain is KAGVTQTPRYLIKTRGQQVTLSCSPISGHRSVSWYQQTPGQGLQFLFEYFSETQRNKGNFPGRFSGRQFSNSRSEMNVSTLELGDSALYLCASSSSVGGWYGYTFGSGTRLTVV.

This clone was picked up one time. The chain has TRBV11-2 and TRBJ2-7; possibly TRBD2 for D (6 bases). CDR1 is SGHAT and CDR2 is FQNNGV in the germline V gene. Trimming cost V 6 bases and J 6 bases, with 15 bases left between them. The CDR3 runs 13 residues. The CDR3 sequence: CASSSRLEGEQYF. The CDR3 DNA reads TGTGCCAGCAGTTCACGCCTGGAGGGCGAGCAGTACTTC.

The V gene is TRBV7-8, the J gene TRBJ1-4, with D tentatively TRBD1 (6 bases). Trimming took off 1 base at V and 8 bases at J, with 20 bases between the two ends. CDR1 is SGHVS, CDR2 FQNEAQ, per germline. This CDR3 comprises 17 residues. CDR3 region: CASSLGLRQGIGEKLFF. The DNA for the CDR3 is TGTGCCAGCAGCTTAGGCCTGCGTCAGGGGATAGGGGAAAAACTGTTTTTT.

CDR3 in DNA: TGTGCCAGCAGCTTAAGATCAGCGAAACGCTATGGCTACACCTTC. Protein sequence: CASSLRSAKRYGYTF. The chain combines TRBV7-3 with TRBJ1-2; D is uncertain. Deletions cut 1 base from V and 4 bases from J, with 13 bases between. There are 15 residues in the CDR3. Germline values: CDR1 SGHTA, CDR2 FQGTGA.

V gene TRBV3-1 (or the pseudogene TRBV3-2) combines with J gene TRBJ1-1, with TRBD1 identical over 9 bases. The CDR3 covers 19 residues. CDR1 is LGHDT and CDR2 is YNNKEL in the germline V gene (reference sequence). Germline trimming cut 0 bases from V and 1 base from J; bases unmatched to any gene: 12. Written as DNA, the CDR3 is TGTGCCAGCAGCCAAGAGTCTGGAACAGGGGGCGTAGGGAACACTGAAGCTTTCTTT. It yields the protein CASSQESGTGGVGNTEAFF.

The chain links TRBV27 to TRBJ1-3; 7 nucleotides match TRBD1. This CDR3 spans 14 amino acids. Germline V CDR1 and CDR2: MNHEY, SMNVEV (reference sequence). Trimming cost V 6 bases and J 2 bases; bases outside gene matches: 4. CDR3 nucleotide sequence: TGTGCCAGCAGCCTAACAGGGGCTGGAAACACCATATATTTT. Encoded protein: CASSLTGAGNTIYF.

The V call is TRBV7-8, the J call TRBJ2-7; 11 bases map to TRBD1. Unmatched junction bases numbered 5, after V lost 3 bases and J lost 4 bases. The germline gives CDR1 SGHVS, CDR2 FQNEAQ. The CDR3 is 15 residues long. CDR3 region: CASSLRTGGLYEQYF. The CDR3 bases are TGTGCCAGCAGCTTGAGGACAGGGGGCTTATACGAGCAGTACTTC.

This clone was observed once. The chain is built from TRBV3-1 (or the pseudogene TRBV3-2) and TRBJ1-1; D perhaps matches TRBD1 (6 bases). The CDR3 consists of 13 residues. Per the germline V gene, CDR1 is LGHDT and CDR2 is YNNKEL (reference sequence). V lost 5 bases and J lost 12, with 19 bases in between. CDR3 loop: CASSIGGRSATFF. The CDR3 DNA reads TGTGCCAGCAGCATAGGGGGACGGAGCGCTACTTTCTTT.

The chain combines TRBV6-5 with TRBJ2-1, with 10 positions matching TRBD1. Per germline, CDR1 MNHEY and CDR2 SVGAGI. After removal of 6 bases from V and 8 bases from J, the junction contained 7 bases not matched to a gene. There are 14 residues in the CDR3. CDR3 nucleotides: TGTGCCAGCAGAGCGGGACAGGGGACCTATGAGCAGTTCTTC. Protein sequence: CASRAGQGTYEQFF.